Shown below are 30 T cell receptor beta chains from a single sample sequenced in a study of T cell repertoires in cytomegalovirus infection. TCRdb redid the calling of the reads with MiXCR, one entry per CDR3 protein. The sample contains about 310,000 distinct CDR3 sequences, around 10% of which appear only once. The specimen sequenced was PBMCs. These receptors were collected from a human donor in good health (CMV status not recorded). Some clones in this sample may be carry-over from other donors' samples.

This clonotype was observed at least ten times. The gene calls are TRBV28 and TRBJ1-5, with a weak D call TRBD1 (6 bases). The length of the CDR3 is 14 residues. V lost 8 bases and J 6 bases, leaving 17 bases between the germline ends. CDR1 is MDHEN, CDR2 SYDVKM, per germline. CDR3 DNA sequence: TGTGCCAGCTTACCACGGGTCAGGGGTCAGCCCCAGCATTTT. This sequence encodes CASLPRVRGQPQHF.

This clonotype has ten or more counts. The chain is built from TRBV7-9 and TRBJ1-5, with D maybe TRBD1 (6 bases). The CDR3 length is 14 residues. The germline V gene encodes CDR1 SEHNR and CDR2 FQNEAQ (reference sequence). V was clipped by 4 bases and J by 4 bases, with 11 bases between them. In DNA form, the CDR3 reads TGTGCCAGCAGCTCCGGACAGCCTAATCAGCCCCAGCATTTT. Protein sequence: CASSSGQPNQPQHF.

The sample holds many counts of this clonotype. The chain joins TRBV9 to TRBJ2-4, with D perhaps matching TRBD1 or TRBD2 (6 bases each). CDR3 size: 14 residues. With 4 bases removed from V and 8 bases from J, the gap between germline ends came to 16 bases. Germline CDR1 reads SGDLS; CDR2 reads YYNGEE. The chain's CDR3 is CASSPDTGADIQYF. The CDR3 DNA sequence: TGTGCCAGCAGCCCCGACACGGGGGCTGACATTCAGTACTTC.

The J gene is TRBJ1-5, the V gene TRBV2; D perhaps matches TRBD1 (6 bases). The CDR3 length is 17 residues. Germline CDR1 SNHLY, CDR2 FYNNEI. V lost 2 bases and J lost 0, with 14 bases in between. The chain's CDR3 is CASSEQGQGISNQPQHF. CDR3 nucleotide sequence: TGTGCCAGCAGTGAACAGGGGCAGGGGATTAGCAATCAGCCCCAGCATTTT.

This clonotype was counted many times. The rearrangement links TRBV7-2 to TRBJ2-3; 9 bases map to TRBD2. J gave up 9 bases and V 5 bases, and 12 bases lay outside the gene matches. Germline CDR1 reads SGHTA; CDR2 reads FQGNSA. This CDR3 spans 15 amino acids. CDR3 DNA sequence: TGTGCCAGCAGCCCCATCAGCGGGGGGCGGGCGACGCAGTATTTT. Translated, it gives CASSPISGGRATQYF.

This rearrangement joins TRBV4-3 to TRBJ2-1; 9 bases fit TRBD2. The CDR3 runs to 17 residues. V was clipped by 0 bases and J by 7 bases; unmatched bases: 10. The germline V gene has CDR1 LGHNA and CDR2 YSLEER. CDR3 bases: TGCGCCAGCAGCCAAGATGGGGTGCGGGGGGGCCAAAATGAGCAGTTCTTC. This translates into CASSQDGVRGGQNEQFF.

This clonotype was recorded at least ten times. The V gene is TRBV5-5, the J gene TRBJ2-5; TRBD2 agrees at 15 bases. CDR1 SGHKS and CDR2 YYEKEE come from the germline V gene (reference sequence). The J segment lost 0 bases and the V segment lost 6 bases, leaving 15 bases of the junction unmatched. This CDR3 is built from 20 residues. The CDR3 bases are TGTGCCAGCACCTCCCCCCCAGGGACTAGCGGGGGGTCGTACCAAGAGACCCAGTACTTC. Amino acid sequence: CASTSPPGTSGGSYQETQYF.

This clonotype was counted ten times or more. The CDR3 loop is CAITKKGQDSGNTIYF. CDR3 nucleotides: TGTGCCATCACCAAAAAGGGACAGGACTCTGGAAACACCATATATTTT. The chain links TRBV10-3 to TRBJ1-3; 8 bases agree with TRBD1. The V and J ends lost 7 bases and 0 bases, in that order; junction bases with no gene match: 8. CDR1 ENHRY and CDR2 SYGVKD come from the germline V gene. The CDR3 length is 16 residues.

This clonotype was picked up many times. The chain couples TRBV7-9 to TRBJ2-7; perhaps TRBD2 as D (5 bases). V was clipped by 0 bases and J by 3 bases, with 18 bases between them. The CDR3 consists of 17 residues. Per the germline V gene, CDR1 is SEHNR and CDR2 is FQNEAQ (reference sequence). The CDR3 nucleotides read TGTGCCAGCAGCTTAGCCTCTGGACGGGTTGGGAGCTACGAGCAGTACGTC. Translating gives CASSLASGRVGSYEQYV.

This clonotype appeared many times. The chain links TRBV15 to TRBJ2-1, with D tentatively TRBD2 (5 bases). This CDR3 has 12 residues. Germline-derived CDR1 and CDR2 are LNHNV and YYDKDF (reference sequence). The V gene lost 0 bases and the J gene lost 10 bases, with 7 bases spanning the gap. This CDR3 reads CATSRDVAEQFF. The CDR3 coding sequence is TGTGCCACCAGCAGAGATGTAGCGGAGCAGTTCTTC.

For this clonotype: One base away lies a much larger clone, so this may be a sequencing read error. The V and J genes are TRBV5-4 and TRBJ2-3; the D gene could be TRBD1 or TRBD2 (5 bases each). CDR1 is SGHNT, CDR2 YYREEE, per germline (reference sequence). CDR3 length equals 16 residues. The CDR3 bases are TGTACCAGCAGCAAATACCGGGACCCCGACACAGATACGCAGTATTTT. It codes for CTSSKYRDPDTDTQYF.

The table lists this clonotype with many counts. The CDR3 is CASSYGGASDLTGELFF. CDR3 coding DNA: TGTGCCAGCAGTTACGGGGGGGCTAGCGACCTCACCGGGGAGCTGTTTTTT. The chain has TRBV6-6 and TRBJ2-2; a possible D gene is TRBD2 (7 bases). V lost 2 bases to trimming and J lost 4 bases, with 17 bases between them. Germline V gene data show CDR1 as MNHNY and CDR2 as SVGAGI (reference sequence). CDR3 length: 17 amino acids.

The chain joins TRBV20-1 to TRBJ1-5; D is undetermined. Germline V gene sequence: CDR1 DFQATT, CDR2 SNEGSKA (reference sequence). The V gene lost 1 base and the J gene lost 0 bases, with 7 bases spanning the gap. The CDR3 spans 14 residues. The CDR3 is CSARVGNSNQPQHF. In DNA form, the CDR3 reads TGCAGTGCTAGAGTGGGGAATAGCAATCAGCCCCAGCATTTT.

This CDR3 is CASSEVGGPSEKLFF. DNA of the CDR3: TGTGCCAGCAGTGAAGTCGGGGGGCCGAGTGAAAAACTGTTTTTT. This sequence joins TRBV2 and TRBJ1-4; possibly TRBD1 for D (6 bases). From germline, CDR1 is SNHLY and CDR2 FYNNEI. The CDR3 has 15 residues. Trimming left V 1 base short and J 7 bases short, with 13 bases between.

The chain combines TRBV5-6 with TRBJ1-5; 10 positions agree with TRBD1. The CDR3 spans 20 residues. After removal of 2 bases from V and 2 bases from J, the junction contained 16 bases not matched to a gene. Germline values: CDR1 SGHDT, CDR2 YYEEEE. The chain's CDR3 is CASSFFRDRGIGAGNQPQHF. For the CDR3, the DNA is TGTGCCAGCAGCTTTTTCCGGGACAGGGGAATCGGAGCCGGCAATCAGCCCCAGCATTTT.

This clonotype was found many times. The chain links TRBV5-1 to TRBJ2-1; 10 bases fit TRBD1. Trimming removed 4 bases from V and 14 bases from J; junction bases left unmatched: 12. This CDR3 has 14 amino acids. Germline CDR1 is SGHRS and CDR2 is YFSETQ. CDR3 sequence (DNA): TGCGCCAGCAGCCAGAGTACTCCGGGACAGGGGAAGTTCTTC. Its protein is CASSQSTPGQGKFF.

This clonotype was seen many times. The chain couples TRBV6-2 or TRBV6-3 to TRBJ1-1, with D tentatively TRBD1 (5 bases). This CDR3 comprises 17 residues. Between the trimmed V and J ends, which lost 0 bases and 1 base, there was a span of 15 bases. The germline V gene has CDR1 MNHEY and CDR2 SVGEGT. The DNA of the CDR3 is TGTGCCAGCAGTTACTCCCCCCCACAGGTGGGGAACACTGAAGCTTTCTTT. Translated, it gives CASSYSPPQVGNTEAFF.

A single count supports this clonotype. The CDR3 loop is CASSPRGSNEQYF. CDR3 in DNA: TGTGCCAGCAGTCCTAGGGGTTCCAACGAGCAGTACTTC. The chain joins TRBV27 to TRBJ2-7; weak D call: TRBD1 (5 bases). The germline CDR1 and CDR2 sequences are MNHEY and SMNVEV (reference sequence). V dropped 5 bases and J dropped 5 bases, with 13 bases sitting between them. This CDR3 has 13 residues.

The J gene is TRBJ2-1, the V gene TRBV6-2 or TRBV6-3, with a weak D call TRBD2 (6 bases). CDR1 and CDR2 (germline): MNHEY, SVGEGT. The germline V and J ends were trimmed by 0 bases and 7 bases, with 10 bases remaining between them. This CDR3 has 14 amino acids. In nucleotides, the CDR3 is TGTGCCAGCAGTTACTCAACGGGGGTAAATGAGCAGTTCTTC. It encodes CASSYSTGVNEQFF.

Many counts were recorded for this clonotype. The chain combines TRBV12-3 or TRBV12-4 with TRBJ1-1; D is unresolved. Trimming left V 3 bases short and J 2 bases short, with 10 bases between. The CDR3 consists of 14 residues. The CDR3 DNA follows: TGTGCCAGCAGTTTGACGTACAGAAACACTGAAGCTTTCTTT. It yields the protein CASSLTYRNTEAFF.

The chain carries TRBV4-2 and TRBJ1-5; 7 nucleotides agree with TRBD1. Germline values: CDR1 LGHNA, CDR2 YNFKEQ. CDR3 length: 15 residues. The trim removed 0 bases at V and 4 bases at J, leaving 3 bases unmatched. The CDR3 coding sequence is TGTGCCAGCAGCCAAGAGAGGGACAGAAATCAGCCCCAGCATTTT. Translating it yields CASSQERDRNQPQHF.

The sample holds a few counts of this clonotype. This chain joins TRBV28 and TRBJ2-5; D possibly corresponds to TRBD2 (6 bases). The length of the CDR3 is 14 residues. Looked up from germline, CDR1 is MDHEN and CDR2 is SYDVKM. The germline V and J ends were trimmed by 3 bases and 5 bases, with 13 bases remaining between them. DNA for the CDR3: TGTGCCAGCAGTTTCCTAGCGTGGGGCGAGACCCAGTACTTC. It yields the protein CASSFLAWGETQYF.

This clonotype was counted many times. The chain uses TRBV20-1 and TRBJ1-2; D uncertain. Germline V gene sequence: CDR1 DFQATT, CDR2 SNEGSKA (reference sequence). Trimming stripped 0 bases from V and 3 bases from J, with 8 bases between. This CDR3 has 13 amino acids. The chain's CDR3 is CSARDPGDYGYTF. CDR3 bases: TGCAGTGCTAGAGATCCCGGGGACTATGGCTACACCTTC.

This clonotype was counted only a few times. The chain has TRBV24-1 and TRBJ2-3, with D perhaps TRBD1 (5 bases). This CDR3 spans 14 amino acids. Germline V gene sequence: CDR1 KGHDR, CDR2 SFDVKD. Trimming took off 5 bases at V and 2 bases at J, with 10 bases between the two ends. The CDR3 bases are TGTGCCACCAGTGGAAGGGGTACCACAGATACGCAGTATTTT. This sequence encodes CATSGRGTTDTQYF.

Many counts were recorded for this clonotype. The chain has TRBV20-1 and TRBJ2-1, with D possibly being TRBD2 (6 bases). This CDR3 comprises 13 residues. CDR1 is DFQATT and CDR2 is SNEGSKA in the germline V gene (reference sequence). Deletions cut 6 bases from V and 4 bases from J, with 13 bases between. The CDR3 is CSAIHRGYNEQFF. CDR3 DNA sequence: TGCAGTGCCATCCATCGGGGGTACAATGAGCAGTTCTTC.

At least ten counts were recorded for this clonotype. The genes are TRBV29-1 and TRBJ2-1; TRBD2 aligns across 11 bases. The CDR3 runs to 13 residues. V dropped 7 bases and J dropped 3; count of bases not matched to a gene: 2. Germline loops: CDR1 SQVTM, CDR2 ANQGSEA. This CDR3 is CSALAGDYNEQFF. Written as DNA, the CDR3 is TGCAGCGCACTAGCGGGGGACTACAATGAGCAGTTCTTC.

In its sample, this clonotype was seen many times. The germline gene is not matched at one end of the junction; a read error may be the cause. The rearrangement uses TRBV7-7 and TRBJ2-1, with D possibly TRBD2 on 7 matching bases. The CDR3 sequence is 16 residues long. Germline V lookup: CDR1 SSHAT, CDR2 FNYEAQ (reference sequence). The CDR3 bases are TGTGCTAGCAGCCCCTTGGCGGGGGCCCTTTACAATGAGCAGTTCTTC. Translated, it gives CASSPLAGALYNEQFF.

At least ten counts were recorded for this clonotype. The rearrangement joins TRBV7-9 to TRBJ1-4; D call uncertain. Germline CDR1 is SEHNR and CDR2 is FQNEAQ (reference sequence). Trimming removed 5 bases from V and 7 bases from J, with 17 bases in between. This CDR3 has 15 amino acids. The CDR3, as DNA: TGTGCCAGCAGCGGTACTCAGGAGGCGGTTGAAAAACTGTTTTTT. Encoded protein: CASSGTQEAVEKLFF.

This clonotype was seen repeatedly, ten times or more. V gene TRBV20-1 combines with J gene TRBJ1-5; possible D gene TRBD1, 6 bases. The CDR3 sequence is 18 residues long. V lost 0 bases and J 1 base, leaving 19 bases between the germline ends. The germline V gene encodes CDR1 DFQATT and CDR2 SNEGSKA (reference sequence). The CDR3 sequence: CSARDRDTILQSNQPQHF. For the CDR3, the DNA is TGCAGTGCTAGAGACCGGGACACAATCCTTCAGAGCAATCAGCCCCAGCATTTT.

At least ten counts were recorded for this clonotype. The rearrangement joins TRBV12-3 or TRBV12-4 to TRBJ2-5, with D perhaps matching TRBD2 (5 bases). This CDR3 has 14 amino acids. V was shortened by 3 bases and J by 7 bases, with 15 bases between the two germline ends. The CDR3 DNA sequence: TGTGCCAGCAGTTTCGATGTTTCACGGGGGACCCAGTACTTC. This translates into CASSFDVSRGTQYF.